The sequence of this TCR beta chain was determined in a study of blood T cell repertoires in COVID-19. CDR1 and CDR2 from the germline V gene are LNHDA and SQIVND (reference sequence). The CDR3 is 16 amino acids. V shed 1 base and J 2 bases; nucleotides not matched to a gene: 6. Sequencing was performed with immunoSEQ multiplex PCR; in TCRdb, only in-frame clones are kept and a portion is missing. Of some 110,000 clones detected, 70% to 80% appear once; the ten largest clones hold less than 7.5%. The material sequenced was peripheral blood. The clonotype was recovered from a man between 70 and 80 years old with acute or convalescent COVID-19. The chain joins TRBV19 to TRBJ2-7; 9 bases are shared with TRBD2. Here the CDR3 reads CASSIATSGPTYEQYF. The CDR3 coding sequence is TGTGCCAGTAGTATAGCCACTAGCGGGCCTACCTACGAGCAGTACTTC.